Given below is one TCR beta chain in context. As yet, its antigen is unknown. The protocol was immunoSEQ multiplex PCR, while the TCRdb copy is restricted to in-frame clones and leaves out a portion. The sample lists 90,000 to 150,000 clones; around nine tenths were seen once. This sample was included in a study of T cell responses to AZD1222 COVID-19 vaccine. Across the whole study: Timing groups of about 4 and about 12 weeks for second doses were pooled.

Findings and caveats of the study: When two AZD1222 doses had been given, Spike-specific TCR breadth and depth rose. White British donors predominated, females outnumbered males, and clonal diversity was possibly underestimated.

The CDR3 sequence is 16 residues long. V lost 0 bases and J lost 9; bases outside the gene matches: 13. Germline V gene data show CDR1 as SGHRS and CDR2 as YFSETQ. The source of this sequence is an adult in good health. Material: peripheral blood, obtained on day 0 of AZD1222 vaccination. The chain has TRBV5-1 and TRBJ2-3; 7 nucleotides agree with TRBD2. In DNA, the CDR3 is TGCGCCAGCAGCTTGGCGTCCCCGGGACTAAAAGGGACGCAGTATTTT. It specifies CASSLASPGLKGTQYF.